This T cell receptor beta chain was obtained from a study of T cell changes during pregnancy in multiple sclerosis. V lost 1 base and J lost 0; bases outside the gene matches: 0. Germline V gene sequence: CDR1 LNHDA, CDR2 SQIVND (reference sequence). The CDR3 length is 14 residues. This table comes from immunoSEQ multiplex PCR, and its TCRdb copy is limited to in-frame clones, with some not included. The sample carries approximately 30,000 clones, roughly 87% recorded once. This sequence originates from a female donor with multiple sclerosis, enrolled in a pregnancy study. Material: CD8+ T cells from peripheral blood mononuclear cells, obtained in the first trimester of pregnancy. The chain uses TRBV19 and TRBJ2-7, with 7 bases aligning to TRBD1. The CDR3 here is CASSIAGGSYEQYF. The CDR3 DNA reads TGTGCCAGTAGTATAGCAGGGGGCTCCTACGAGCAGTACTTC.